The 23 T cell receptor beta chains presented below share a single source sample, sequenced in a study of shared clonotypes between healthy human individuals (dated by TCRdb to the early 2020s). The receptor library was made with the immunoSEQ multiplex PCR assay. TCRdb limited this immuneACCESS table to in-frame rearrangements with V and J called. A share of clones is missing; checked studies link under half to unresolved V genes, and the rest is unexplained. This sample holds about 2.4 million clones; approximately 94% were observed only once. The ten most abundant clones make up about 0.38% of the sample. The sample consisted of naive CD4+ T cells from PBMCs. In light of the paper, this sample's cell subset or site label describes: CD45RA+ positively selected. The receptors shown here come from a young man in good health. Some clones in this sample may be carry-over from other donors' samples.

The count of this clone is one. This chain links TRBV28 with TRBJ1-5; the D is unclear. Trimming took 2 bases from V and 4 from J, leaving 6 bases between them. From germline, CDR1 is MDHEN and CDR2 SYDVKM. CDR3 length: 13 amino acids. The DNA of the CDR3 is TGTGCCAGCAGTTTAAGGGTGAATCAGCCCCAGCATTTT. This gives the protein CASSLRVNQPQHF. The variable domain in full, completed from reference TRBV28 and TRBJ1-5, reads DVKVTQSSRYLVKRTGEKVFLECVQDMDHENMFWYRQDPGLGLRLIYFSYDVKMKEKGDIPEGYSVSREKKERFSLILESASTNQTSMYLCASSLRVNQPQHFGDGTRLSIL.

This clone was seen a handful of times. The CDR3 loop reads CASSVDQGAGGEKLFF. CDR3 bases: TGTGCCAGCAGCGTGGACCAGGGGGCAGGGGGTGAAAAACTGTTTTTT. This sequence joins TRBV9 and TRBJ1-4; 8 bases align to TRBD1. Germline V gives CDR1 SGDLS, CDR2 YYNGEE. The CDR3 runs 16 residues. J gave up 7 bases and V 2 bases, and 10 bases lay outside the gene matches.

The chain is built from TRBV5-1 and TRBJ1-3; possible D gene TRBD1, 6 bases. Germline V lookup: CDR1 SGHRS, CDR2 YFSETQ. The CDR3 has 13 residues. Trimming took off 2 bases at V and 4 bases at J, with 7 bases between the two ends. The CDR3 here is CASSFRGGNTIYF. DNA for the CDR3: TGCGCCAGCAGCTTCAGGGGAGGAAACACCATATATTTT.

The chain links TRBV4-1 to TRBJ2-7; 7 nucleotides agree with TRBD2. J was trimmed by 1 base and V by 1 base; bases with no gene match: 4. CDR1 and CDR2 from the germline V gene are MGHRA and YSYEKL. The CDR3 runs to 15 residues. The CDR3 region is CASSQVLRGSYEQYF. CDR3 coding DNA: TGCGCCAGCAGCCAAGTGCTGCGGGGGTCCTACGAGCAGTACTTC.

This clone was seen a single time. This sequence joins TRBV19 and TRBJ1-5, with TRBD1 matching 8 bases. J was trimmed by 6 bases and V by 6 bases; bases with no gene match: 10. There are 15 residues in the CDR3. The germline V gene has CDR1 LNHDA and CDR2 SQIVND (reference sequence). CDR3: CASSGTGGVGQPQHF. The DNA of the CDR3 is TGTGCCAGTAGCGGGACAGGAGGCGTCGGTCAGCCCCAGCATTTT.

The genes are TRBV6-5 and TRBJ2-2; TRBD1 matches 7 bases. The CDR3 has 14 amino acids. The germline gives CDR1 MNHEY, CDR2 SVGAGI. V gave up 6 bases and J gave up 5 bases; unmatched junction bases: 6. The CDR3 region has the DNA TGTGCCAGCAGAGACAGGGTGCTTACCGGGGAGCTGTTTTTT. Translating it yields CASRDRVLTGELFF.

The rearrangement uses TRBV6-5 and TRBJ2-3; possible D gene TRBD2, 6 bases. The CDR3 totals 15 residues. Germline CDR1 is MNHEY and CDR2 is SVGAGI. V lost 10 bases to trimming and J lost 1 base, with 18 bases between them. DNA for the CDR3: TGTGCCACCCTCGGGCGGGCTAGCGGCACAGATACGCAGTATTTT. Protein sequence: CATLGRASGTDTQYF.

V and J are TRBV5-1 and TRBJ2-3, with 12 bases that match TRBD2. This CDR3 spans 15 amino acids. The ends lost 8 bases at V and 4 bases at J; junction bases unmatched: 8. In germline, CDR1 is SGHRS, CDR2 YFSETQ. DNA for the CDR3: TGCGCCAGTACTGGGCTAGCGGGAGGGCCAGATACGCAGTATTTT. It is translated as CASTGLAGGPDTQYF.

Written as DNA, the CDR3 is TGTGCCAGTAGTAGGTCAAGTCATAACTACGAGCAGTACTTC. Protein sequence: CASSRSSHNYEQYF. The rearrangement links TRBV19 to TRBJ2-7; D is ambiguous. The CDR3 length is 14 residues. CDR1 and CDR2 (germline): LNHDA, SQIVND (reference sequence). Trimming shortened V by 4 bases and J by 3 bases, and 13 bases separated the two germline ends.

The chain is built from TRBV6-6 and TRBJ2-7, with D unresolved. The V gene's germline CDR1 is MNHNY and CDR2 SVGAGI (reference sequence). V lost 3 bases, J lost 0 bases, and 9 bases lay in between. This CDR3 is built from 14 residues. Written as DNA, the CDR3 is TGTGCCAGCAGTTATGGCGGAGCCTCCTACGAGCAGTACTTC. This gives the protein CASSYGGASYEQYF.

The chain uses TRBV5-4 and TRBJ2-3, with TRBD1 matching over 10 bases. The CDR3 is made up of 17 amino acids. The germline CDR1 and CDR2 sequences are SGHNT and YYREEE (reference sequence). The V gene end was trimmed by 4 bases and the J gene end by 8 bases; junction bases not matched to a gene: 16. The CDR3 bases are TGTGCCAGCAGCCCGCCGGAACCGGGACAGGGGTTAGGTACGCAGTATTTT. Residues: CASSPPEPGQGLGTQYF.

This chain joins TRBV4-2 and TRBJ2-5, with 7 bases aligning to TRBD1. The trim removed 5 bases at V and 1 base at J, leaving 4 bases unmatched. The CDR3 contains 14 residues. Germline lookup yields CDR1 LGHNA and CDR2 YNFKEQ. CDR3 residues: CASSTTGAQETQYF. The CDR3 DNA reads as TGTGCCAGCAGCACAACAGGGGCCCAAGAGACCCAGTACTTC.

The chain carries TRBV4-2 and TRBJ1-2, with 7 nucleotides matching TRBD1. There are 16 residues in the CDR3. CDR1 is LGHNA, CDR2 YNFKEQ, per germline. Trimming cost V 0 bases and J 6 bases; bases outside gene matches: 10. CDR3 coding DNA: TGTGCCAGCAGCCAAGAGCGGCACAGGGGCTTAGATGGCTACACCTTC. Translating gives CASSQERHRGLDGYTF.

CDR3: CASSSPRGRIYGYTF. Written as DNA, the CDR3 is TGTGCCAGCAGTTCTCCCAGGGGGCGCATCTATGGCTACACCTTC. V is TRBV28 and J is TRBJ1-2; 8 bases map to TRBD1. V lost 4 bases to trimming and J lost 4 bases; unmatched junction nucleotides: 8. The CDR3 is made up of 15 amino acids. The V gene's germline CDR1 is MDHEN and CDR2 SYDVKM.

CDR3 in amino acids: CASSPPGRGDGYTF. CDR3 nucleotide sequence: TGTGCCAGCTCACCACCGGGGCGCGGAGATGGCTACACCTTC. This chain uses TRBV18 with TRBJ1-2; D perhaps matches TRBD1 (5 bases). V dropped 0 bases and J dropped 6 bases, with 11 bases sitting between them. Germline V gives CDR1 KGHSH, CDR2 LQKENI. This CDR3 spans 14 amino acids. Looking up the rest from reference TRBV18 and TRBJ1-2 gives the full variable domain: NAGVMQNPRHLVRRRGQEARLRCSPMKGHSHVYWYRQLPEEGLKFMVYLQKENIIDESGMPKERFSAEFPKEGPSILRIQQVVRGDSAAYFCASSPPGRGDGYTFGSGTRLTVV.

The chain recombines TRBV5-1 with TRBJ2-7; 8 nucleotides line up with TRBD2. J was trimmed by 0 bases and V by 3 bases; bases with no gene match: 5. There are 15 residues in the CDR3. Germline values: CDR1 SGHRS, CDR2 YFSETQ. As DNA, the CDR3 is TGCGCCAGCAGCTCGCCCGGGACTAGCTCCTACGAGCAGTACTTC. It encodes CASSSPGTSSYEQYF.

The chain combines TRBV19 with TRBJ2-3, with 12 bases lining up with TRBD2. After removal of 6 bases from V and 2 bases from J, the junction contained 3 bases not matched to a gene. This CDR3 has 15 residues. Germline CDR1 LNHDA, CDR2 SQIVND (reference sequence). The CDR3 nucleotides read TGTGCCAGTAGACGGACTAGCGGGGTCACAGATACGCAGTATTTT. This gives the protein CASRRTSGVTDTQYF.

CDR3 nucleotides: TGTGCCAGAGTTATGAACACTGAAGCTTTCTTT. Its protein is CARVMNTEAFF. This chain connects TRBV2 to TRBJ1-1, with D unclear. The CDR3 contains 11 residues. Germline loops: CDR1 SNHLY, CDR2 FYNNEI. V was shortened by 9 bases and J by 0 bases, with 5 bases between the two germline ends.

This chain joins TRBV14 and TRBJ2-3, with 12 bases that match TRBD2. This CDR3 contains 17 residues. Trimming removed 5 bases from V and 0 bases from J; junction bases left unmatched: 6. The germline V gene encodes CDR1 SGHDN and CDR2 FVKESK. CDR3 sequence (DNA): TGTGCCAGCAGCTGGACTAGCGGGACCGAAAGCACAGATACGCAGTATTTT. Translated, it gives CASSWTSGTESTDTQYF.

The V call is TRBV5-5, the J call TRBJ1-3; 7 bases match TRBD1. J was trimmed by 3 bases and V by 3 bases; bases with no gene match: 3. CDR1 and CDR2 from the germline V gene are SGHKS and YYEKEE (reference sequence). The CDR3 contains 14 residues. Written as DNA, the CDR3 is TGTGCCAGCAGCTCGGGACAGATTGGAAACACCATATATTTT. Translated: CASSSGQIGNTIYF.

This chain connects TRBV15 to TRBJ1-4, with D possibly being TRBD1 (6 bases). The CDR3 covers 16 residues. V was shortened by 2 bases and J by 8 bases, with 18 bases between the two germline ends. CDR1 and CDR2 (germline): LNHNV, YYDKDF (reference sequence). CDR3 sequence: CATSRLRGRLGEKLFF. The CDR3 DNA follows: TGTGCCACCAGCAGACTGCGGGGGCGGCTTGGGGAAAAACTGTTTTTT.

The chain employs TRBV5-5 and TRBJ2-3; TRBD2 agrees at 8 bases. The CDR3 runs to 17 residues. Germline V gene lookup returns CDR1 SGHKS and CDR2 YYEKEE (reference sequence). J lost 4 bases, V lost 0 bases, and 10 bases had no gene match. The CDR3 sequence is CASSLEGSGGRPDTQYF. The CDR3 coding sequence is TGTGCCAGCAGCTTGGAAGGGAGCGGGGGCCGACCAGATACGCAGTATTTT.

The chain combines TRBV5-1 with TRBJ2-1, with no clear D. V dropped 4 bases and J dropped 0 bases, with 14 bases sitting between them. This CDR3 is built from 16 residues. CDR1 SGHRS and CDR2 YFSETQ come from the germline V gene. The CDR3 coding sequence is TGCGCCAGCAGCCCCTCGATGGATAGCTCCTACAATGAGCAGTTCTTC. Translation gives CASSPSMDSSYNEQFF.